A single sample is the source of the 11 T cell receptor beta chains below, sequenced in a study of T cells in Graves' hyperthyroidism and ophthalmopathy. RNA transcripts were the template for amplifying TCR beta CDR3 regions. Using the HTBI primer set, a first-round RT-PCR was run on the TCR CDR3. TCRdb ran MiXCR on the multiplex PCR reads and lists one entry per CDR3 protein. The sample includes 450,000 to 500,000 distinct CDR3 sequences, under 25% of them seen just once. Sequencing input: blood. Receptors were obtained from a woman in her seventies with Graves' ophthalmopathy.

As DNA, the CDR3 is TGCAGCGTTATGACTAGCGGGAGTACAGATACGCAGTATTTT. Its protein is CSVMTSGSTDTQYF. The gene calls are TRBV29-1 and TRBJ2-3, with 12 bases matching TRBD2. CDR1 and CDR2 from the germline V gene are SQVTM and ANQGSEA. V gave up 5 bases and J gave up 3 bases; unmatched junction bases: 3. This CDR3 is built from 14 residues.

This clonotype was seen a few times. The chain joins TRBV9 to TRBJ2-1, with TRBD1 matching 8 bases. Germline V gene data show CDR1 as SGDLS and CDR2 as YYNGEE. The J segment lost 6 bases and the V segment lost 0 bases, leaving 8 bases of the junction unmatched. This CDR3 region has 16 residues. The chain's CDR3 is CASSVGTGGSLNEQFF. The CDR3 bases are TGTGCCAGCAGCGTAGGAACAGGGGGGTCCCTCAATGAGCAGTTCTTC.

The chain combines TRBV5-1 with TRBJ2-1, with 10 bases identical to TRBD2. The trim removed 4 bases at V and 6 bases at J, leaving 7 bases unmatched. CDR1 and CDR2 (germline): SGHRS, YFSETQ. The CDR3 contains 15 residues. The CDR3 protein is CASSQAGGLGNEQFF. DNA of the CDR3: TGCGCCAGCAGCCAAGCGGGAGGGCTTGGCAATGAGCAGTTCTTC.

V is TRBV5-5 and J is TRBJ1-2; TRBD1 might be the D (6 bases). This CDR3 is 14 amino acids long. Looked up from germline, CDR1 is SGHKS and CDR2 is YYEKEE (reference sequence). Trimming removed 4 bases from V and 3 bases from J, with 13 bases in between. The CDR3 nucleotides are TGTGCCAGCAGCGGGGCAGGGGTCGACTATGGCTACACCTTC. Its translation is CASSGAGVDYGYTF.

This clonotype was found a few times. The rearrangement joins TRBV19 to TRBJ2-7; tentatively, D is TRBD2 (5 bases). Germline-derived CDR1 and CDR2 are LNHDA and SQIVND (reference sequence). The CDR3 contains 14 residues. Trimming left V 1 base short and J 3 bases short, with 10 bases between. The CDR3 reads CASSIGGIDYEQYF. The CDR3 DNA sequence: TGTGCCAGTAGTATAGGAGGGATAGACTACGAGCAGTACTTC.

The count of this clonotype is one. The J gene is TRBJ2-1, the V gene TRBV11-2; 7 nucleotides agree with TRBD2. Per the germline V gene, CDR1 is SGHAT and CDR2 is FQNNGV. The CDR3 spans 15 residues. Trimming removed 0 bases from V and 7 bases from J; junction bases left unmatched: 6. CDR3 nucleotide sequence: TGTGCCAGCAGCTTAGATAGCGGGTTTGGTAATGAGCAGTTCTTC. It translates to CASSLDSGFGNEQFF.

This clonotype was observed a handful of times. The gene calls are TRBV13 and TRBJ2-7; D remains ambiguous. The CDR3 length is 13 residues. Germline loops: CDR1 PRHDT, CDR2 FYEKMQ (reference sequence). Deletions cut 5 bases from V and 0 bases from J, with 8 bases between. The CDR3 protein is CASSPPPSYEQYF. The DNA for the CDR3 is TGTGCCAGCAGCCCACCCCCCTCCTACGAGCAGTACTTC. The variable domain in full, completed from reference TRBV13 and TRBJ2-7, reads AAGVIQSPRHLIKEKRETATLKCYPIPRHDTVYWYQQGPGQDPQFLISFYEKMQSDKGSIPDRFSAQQFSDYHSELNMSSLELGDSALYFCASSPPPSYEQYFGPGTRLTVT.

This clonotype was observed a few times. In DNA, the CDR3 is TGTGCCTGGAGGGGGACAGGGGTAAATCAGCCCCAGCATTTT. Amino acid sequence: CAWRGTGVNQPQHF. The V gene is TRBV30, the J gene TRBJ1-5; 10 bases align to TRBD1. Trimming removed 3 bases from V and 4 bases from J; junction bases left unmatched: 3. The CDR3 covers 14 residues. Germline V CDR1 and CDR2: GTSNPN, SVGIG (reference sequence). Full variable domain (remainder filled in from reference TRBV30 and TRBJ1-5): SQTIHQWPATLVQPVGSPLSLECTVEGTSNPNLYWYRQAAGRGLQLLFYSVGIGQISSEVPQNLSASRPQDRQFILSSKKLLLSDSGFYLCAWRGTGVNQPQHFGDGTRLSIL.

This chain links TRBV20-1 with TRBJ2-5; 11 bases line up with TRBD2. V lost 5 bases to trimming and J lost 5 bases; unmatched junction nucleotides: 10. Looked up from germline, CDR1 is DFQATT and CDR2 is SNEGSKA (reference sequence). This CDR3 contains 15 residues. The CDR3 DNA sequence: TGCAGTGCTGGAATTAGCGGGAGGGGACGGGAGACCCAGTACTTC. It translates to CSAGISGRGRETQYF.

This clonotype showed up just once. The chain couples TRBV5-6 to TRBJ1-1, with D unresolved. Deletions cut 1 base from V and 0 bases from J, with 7 bases between. The CDR3 extends over 14 amino acids. Germline values: CDR1 SGHDT, CDR2 YYEEEE. CDR3 DNA: TGTGCCAGCAGCTTGAAGAACATGAACACTGAAGCTTTCTTT. Translating it yields CASSLKNMNTEAFF.

The chain recombines TRBV30 with TRBJ1-2, with 9 bases that match TRBD1. V was clipped by 1 base and J by 8 bases; unmatched bases: 14. Germline V gene lookup returns CDR1 GTSNPN and CDR2 SVGIG (reference sequence). CDR3 length equals 16 residues. In DNA, the CDR3 is TGTGCCTGGAGTGACTTAAGGGACAGGGTAATGGGCGGCTACACCTTC. Translation: CAWSDLRDRVMGGYTF.